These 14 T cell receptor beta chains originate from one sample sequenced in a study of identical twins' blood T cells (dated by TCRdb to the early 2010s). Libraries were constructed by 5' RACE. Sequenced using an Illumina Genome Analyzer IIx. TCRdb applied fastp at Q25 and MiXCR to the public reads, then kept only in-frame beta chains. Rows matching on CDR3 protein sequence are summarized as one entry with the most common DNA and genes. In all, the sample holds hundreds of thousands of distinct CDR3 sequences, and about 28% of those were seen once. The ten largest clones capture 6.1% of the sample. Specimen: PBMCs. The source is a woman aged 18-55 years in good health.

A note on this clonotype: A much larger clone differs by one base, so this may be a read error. The CDR3 here is CTSSTGTGLKNTEAFF. Here the CDR3 DNA reads TGTACCAGCAGCACCGGGACAGGGCTTAAGAACACTGAAGCTTTCTTT. The chain employs TRBV11-2 and TRBJ1-1; 9 nucleotides line up with TRBD1. Per the germline V gene, CDR1 is SGHAT and CDR2 is FQNNGV. The CDR3 is 16 residues long.

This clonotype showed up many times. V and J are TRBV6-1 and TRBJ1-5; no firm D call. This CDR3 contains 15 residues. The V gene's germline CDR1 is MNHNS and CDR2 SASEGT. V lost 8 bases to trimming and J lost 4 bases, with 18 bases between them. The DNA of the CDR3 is TGTGCCAGCGTGACCCCCCAAGGGATGAATCAGCCCCAGCATTTT. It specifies CASVTPQGMNQPQHF.

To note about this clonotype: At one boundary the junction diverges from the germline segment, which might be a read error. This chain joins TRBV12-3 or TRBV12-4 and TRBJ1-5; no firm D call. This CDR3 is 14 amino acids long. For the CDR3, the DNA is TGTGCCAGCAGACTTCAAAGGGCGGATCAGCCCCGGCATTTT. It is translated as CASRLQRADQPRHF.

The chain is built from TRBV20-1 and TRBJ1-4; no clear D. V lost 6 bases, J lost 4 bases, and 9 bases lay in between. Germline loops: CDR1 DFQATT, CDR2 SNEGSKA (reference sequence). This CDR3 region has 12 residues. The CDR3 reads CSAPGINEKLFF. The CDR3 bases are TGCAGTGCCCCTGGGATTAATGAAAAACTGTTTTTT.

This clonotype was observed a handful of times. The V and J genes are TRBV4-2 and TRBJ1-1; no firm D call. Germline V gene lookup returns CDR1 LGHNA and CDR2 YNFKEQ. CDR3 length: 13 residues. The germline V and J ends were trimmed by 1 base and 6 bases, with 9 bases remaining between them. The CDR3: CASSQVEEAEAFF. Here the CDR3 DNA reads TGTGCCAGCAGCCAAGTAGAGGAGGCTGAAGCTTTCTTT.

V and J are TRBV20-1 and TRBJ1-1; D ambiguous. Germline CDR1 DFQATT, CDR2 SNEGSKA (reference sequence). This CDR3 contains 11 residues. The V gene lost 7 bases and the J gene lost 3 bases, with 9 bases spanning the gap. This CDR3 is CSVPRHTEAFF. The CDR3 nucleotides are TGCAGTGTTCCACGACACACTGAAGCTTTCTTT.

CDR3 region: CASSQGNGATNTEAFF. The DNA for the CDR3 is TGTGCCAGCAGCCAAGGAAATGGGGCAACGAACACTGAAGCTTTCTTT. The chain is built from TRBV14 and TRBJ1-1, with D maybe TRBD1 (5 bases). CDR1 is SGHDN, CDR2 FVKESK, per germline. The CDR3 is made up of 16 amino acids. Deletions cut 1 base from V and 1 base from J, with 13 bases between.

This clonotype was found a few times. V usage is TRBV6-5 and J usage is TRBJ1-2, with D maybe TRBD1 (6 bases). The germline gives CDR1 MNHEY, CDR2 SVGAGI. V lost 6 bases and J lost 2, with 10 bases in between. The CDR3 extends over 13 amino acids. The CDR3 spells CASSITGNYGYTF. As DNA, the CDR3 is TGTGCCAGCAGCATAACAGGGAACTATGGCTACACCTTC.

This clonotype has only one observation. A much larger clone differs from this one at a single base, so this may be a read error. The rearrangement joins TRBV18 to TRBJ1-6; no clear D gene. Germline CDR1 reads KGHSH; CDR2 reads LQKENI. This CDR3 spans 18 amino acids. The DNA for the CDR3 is TGTGCCAGCCCACCTTTTTTGGGGATCGGGTCGGGGAATTCACCCCTCCACTTT. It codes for CASPPFLGIGSGNSPLHF.

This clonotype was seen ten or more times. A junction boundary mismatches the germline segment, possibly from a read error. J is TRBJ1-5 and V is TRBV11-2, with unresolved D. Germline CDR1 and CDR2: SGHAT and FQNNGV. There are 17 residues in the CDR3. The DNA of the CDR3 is TGTGCCAGCAGCTTAGATAGCTGGGTATACGGCAACCAGCCCCAGCATTTT. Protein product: CASSLDSWVYGNQPQHF.

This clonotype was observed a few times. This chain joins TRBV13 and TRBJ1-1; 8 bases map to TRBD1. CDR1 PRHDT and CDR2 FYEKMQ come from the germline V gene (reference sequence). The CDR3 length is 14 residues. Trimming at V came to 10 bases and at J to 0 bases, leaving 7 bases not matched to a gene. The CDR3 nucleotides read TGTGCCACCCGGACAGGGTCTATGAACACTGAAGCTTTCTTT. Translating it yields CATRTGSMNTEAFF.

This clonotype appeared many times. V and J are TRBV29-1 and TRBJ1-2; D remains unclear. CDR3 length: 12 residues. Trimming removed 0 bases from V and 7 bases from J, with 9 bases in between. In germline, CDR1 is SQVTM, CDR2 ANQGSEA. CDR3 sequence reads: CSVEDRRSGYTF. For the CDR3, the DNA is TGCAGCGTTGAAGATAGGAGGTCTGGCTACACCTTC.

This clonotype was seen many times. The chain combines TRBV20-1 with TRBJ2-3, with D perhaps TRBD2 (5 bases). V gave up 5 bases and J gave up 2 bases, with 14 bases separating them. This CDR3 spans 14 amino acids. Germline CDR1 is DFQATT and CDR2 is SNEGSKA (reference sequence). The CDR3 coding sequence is TGCAGTGCTCGACGGGGAGCTATCACAGATACGCAGTATTTT. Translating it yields CSARRGAITDTQYF.

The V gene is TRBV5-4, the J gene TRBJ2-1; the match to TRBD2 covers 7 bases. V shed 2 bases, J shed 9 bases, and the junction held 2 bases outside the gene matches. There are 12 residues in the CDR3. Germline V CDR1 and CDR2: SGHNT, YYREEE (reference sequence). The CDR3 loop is CASSFGRSEQFF. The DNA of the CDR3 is TGTGCCAGCAGCTTCGGGAGGAGTGAGCAGTTCTTC.